These 3 T cell receptor beta chains share one sample of origin, sequenced in a study of cytomegalovirus exposure and HLA in healthy donors. With 60 Vbeta and 13 Jbeta primers, the PCR was carried out. TCRdb keeps only in-frame clones here, not all; method: immunoSEQ multiplex PCR. The repertoire consists of under 150,000 clones, with around 10% occurring once and the leading ten covering less than 2%. The source material was PBMCs. The receptors here all came from a male donor in good health and CMV-seronegative.

The J gene is TRBJ2-1, the V gene TRBV4-3; 10 bases match TRBD2. The CDR3 length is 17 residues. Unmatched junction bases numbered 7, after V lost 0 bases and J lost 5 bases. The germline gives CDR1 LGHNA, CDR2 YSLEER. The CDR3 is CASSQEVGLAGDNEQFF. CDR3 bases: TGCGCCAGCAGCCAAGAAGTGGGGCTAGCGGGAGACAATGAGCAGTTCTTC.

This clone occurred a few times. Other DNA sequences in this sample translate to the same CDR3. The V gene is TRBV28, the J gene TRBJ1-1; weak D call: TRBD1 (6 bases). V gave up 6 bases and J gave up 2 bases, with 13 bases separating them. Looked up from germline, CDR1 is MDHEN and CDR2 is SYDVKM. CDR3 length equals 14 residues. The CDR3 nucleotides are TGTGCCAGCAGCCCGGGACACTTAAACACTGAAGCTTTCTTT. As protein: CASSPGHLNTEAFF.

A few counts support this clone. This chain uses TRBV19 with TRBJ1-2; D uncertain. Trimming stripped 0 bases from V and 4 bases from J, with 12 bases between. From germline, CDR1 is LNHDA and CDR2 SQIVND (reference sequence). CDR3 length: 15 amino acids. CDR3 in amino acids: CASSIDFEERYGYTF. In DNA, the CDR3 is TGTGCCAGTAGTATAGATTTCGAAGAGCGCTATGGCTACACCTTC.